Described below is a single T cell receptor beta chain sequence and its context. After removal of 3 bases from V and 6 bases from J, the junction contained 6 bases not matched to a gene. Per the germline V gene, CDR1 is SGDLS and CDR2 is YYNGEE. The CDR3 is made up of 15 amino acids. These data belong to a study of blood T cell repertoires in COVID-19. Whole-study context: Nucleic acid was either cDNA or gDNA, and it came from T cells, B-cell-depleted T cells, or PBMCs.

Study processing details: Amplification with reference gene primers provided the estimates of nucleated cell counts. TCRdb's table, derived via immunoSEQ multiplex PCR, lists solely in-frame clones and lacks some. That table furnishes V, J and clone size, whereas the DNA furnished D and trimming. Of under 300,000 clones in the sample, about 84% were seen once. This clonotype originated in an elderly man with acute or convalescent COVID-19. Material: peripheral blood. The chain joins TRBV9 to TRBJ1-1; TRBD1 matches at 12 bases. The CDR3 reads CASSGQGQGAPEAFF. DNA of the CDR3: TGTGCCAGCAGCGGCCAGGGACAGGGGGCGCCTGAAGCTTTCTTT.